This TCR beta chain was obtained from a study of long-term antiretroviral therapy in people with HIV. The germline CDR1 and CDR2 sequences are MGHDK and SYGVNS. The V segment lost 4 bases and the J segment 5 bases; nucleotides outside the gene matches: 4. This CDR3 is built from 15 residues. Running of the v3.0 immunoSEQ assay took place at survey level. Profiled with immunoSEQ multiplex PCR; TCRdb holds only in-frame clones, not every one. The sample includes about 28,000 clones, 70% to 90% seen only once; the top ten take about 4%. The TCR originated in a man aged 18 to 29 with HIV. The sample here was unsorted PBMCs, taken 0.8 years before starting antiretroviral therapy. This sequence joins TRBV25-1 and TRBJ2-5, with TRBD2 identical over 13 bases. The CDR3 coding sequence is TGTGCCAGCAGTGGCTGGACTAGCGGGAGTGAGACCCAGTACTTC. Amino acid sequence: CASSGWTSGSETQYF.